This TCR beta chain was captured by sequencing in a study of T cell repertoires in cytomegalovirus infection. Study background: As its CMV epitopes, the study selected recently identified HLA-C-restricted and well-studied HLA-B-restricted targets. Both CMV infection and a matching HLA type were indicated by public TCR beta signatures.

TCRdb redid the calling of the reads with MiXCR, one entry per CDR3 protein. The sample lists 700,000 to 950,000 distinct CDR3 sequences, roughly 33% occurring once. Comment on this clonotype: The antigen remains unidentified.

The CDR3 consists of 13 residues. CDR1 is SGHVS and CDR2 is FNYEAQ in the germline V gene. Trimming took off 2 bases at V and 6 bases at J, with 11 bases between the two ends. Study-level results: It was HLA-C-restricted CMV-specific TCR beta clonotypes that dominated the response ex vivo.

The V gene is TRBV7-6, the J gene TRBJ2-7, with a tentative D call TRBD2 (6 bases). Source: cultured CD8+ T cells from PBMCs, taken from culture after CMV antigen stimulation. The origin of this receptor is a human donor in good health (CMV status not recorded). Some clones in this sample may be carry-over from other donors' samples. CDR3 loop: CASSLPGVVEQYF. DNA of the CDR3: TGTGCCAGCAGCTTACCGGGGGTTGTCGAGCAGTACTTC.